A selection of T cell receptor beta chains follows, all from one sample in a study of human T cells and chemical hapten exposure. TCRdb redid the calling of the RACE reads with MiXCR, one entry per CDR3 protein. The data hold 130,000 or so distinct CDR3 sequences, with about 8.2% observed a single time. The sample consisted of whole blood. The receptor set was obtained from a male donor in good health. Some clones in this sample may be carry-over from other donors' samples. CDR3s include the opening cysteine and the closing phenylalanine or tryptophan. A D gene is named only where the DNA matches it firmly. The size field is filled for only some rows; it gives once, few, many or a size class.

d_call	clone_size	v_call	j_call	cdr3_nt	cdr3_aa
NA	NA	TRBV2	TRBJ2-7	TGTGCCAGCAGGGCTGACTCCTACGAGCAGTACTTC	CASRADSYEQYF
TRBD2	few	TRBV29-1	TRBJ2-1	TGCAGCGTTAAGCGGGAGGGCCCTCTGAATGAGCAGTTCTTC	CSVKREGPLNEQFF
NA	few	TRBV6-1	TRBJ1-2	TGTGCCAGCAGCAGTTGGAGAAAGGAAACGAGCTACACCTTC	CASSSWRKETSYTF
TRBD2	few	TRBV29-1	TRBJ2-7	TGCAGCGTTGGACTAGCGGGATCCTACGAGCAGTACTTC	CSVGLAGSYEQYF
NA	few	TRBV11-1	TRBJ2-2	TGTGCCAGCAGCCTTTACGGAGGGACGCTAGCCGGGGAGCTGTTTTTT	CASSLYGGTLAGELFF
NA	few	TRBV6-2/TRBV6-3	TRBJ2-2	TGTGCCAGCAGTGGAGGGGAGAACACCGGGGAGCTGTTTTTT	CASSGGENTGELFF
NA	few	TRBV19	TRBJ1-5	TGTGCCAGTAGTATAGTAGACGCGCCCCAGCATTTT	CASSIVDAPQHF
NA	NA	TRBV29-1	TRBJ2-7	TGCAGCGTTGGTCACAACTCCTACGAGCAGTACTTC	CSVGHNSYEQYF
NA	NA	TRBV10-3	TRBJ2-1	TGTGCCATCAGTGATTCAAGGATGCCCCGGGGTGAGCAGTTCTTC	CAISDSRMPRGEQFF
NA	NA	TRBV6-5	TRBJ2-7	TGTGCCAGCAGTTCCAACGGGGGCCGCCTTTCGTCGAACGAGCAGTACTTC	CASSSNGGRLSSNEQYF
TRBD1	NA	TRBV6-2/TRBV6-3	TRBJ2-6	TGTGCCAGCAGTAGACAGGGTCCCTCTGGGGCCAACGTCCTGACTTTC	CASSRQGPSGANVLTF
TRBD1	few	TRBV7-2	TRBJ1-5	TGTGCCAGCAGTCCCCAGGGGGCTGTGAGCAATCAGCCCCAGCATTTT	CASSPQGAVSNQPQHF
NA	many	TRBV10-2	TRBJ1-3	TGCGCCAGCAGTGAGTCGGGCGGAAACACCATATATTTT	CASSESGGNTIYF
NA	NA	TRBV7-6	TRBJ2-5	TGTGCCAGCAGCTTAGCGCTTTTTAGCGAAGAGACCCAGTACTTC	CASSLALFSEETQYF
TRBD1	few	TRBV20-1	TRBJ1-6	TGCAGTGCTTGGGCAGGGGGGAGCTCCTATAATTCACCCCTCCACTTT	CSAWAGGSSYNSPLHF
TRBD1	many	TRBV7-9	TRBJ2-1	TGTGCCAGCAGCTTCAGGGGGAACAATGAGCAGTTCTTC	CASSFRGNNEQFF
NA	many	TRBV3-1	TRBJ2-2	TGTGCCAGCAGCCACTCCGGGCCTGAGAACACCGGGGAGCTGTTTTTT	CASSHSGPENTGELFF
NA	NA	TRBV7-8	TRBJ2-2	TGTGCCAGCAGCCACACGGCGGGGGAGCTGTTTTTT	CASSHTAGELFF
TRBD1	NA	TRBV20-1	TRBJ1-6	TGCAGTGCTACCGACAGGGGAACGGGGAATTCACCCCTCCACTTT	CSATDRGTGNSPLHF
TRBD1	many	TRBV5-1	TRBJ2-7	TGCGCCAGCAGCTTGAGACAGGGGGCCTACGAGCAGTACTTC	CASSLRQGAYEQYF
NA	NA	TRBV6-2/TRBV6-3	TRBJ1-5	TGTGCCAGCATGTTACAGGGAGATCAGCCCCAGCATTTT	CASMLQGDQPQHF
NA	NA	TRBV6-4	TRBJ1-1	TGTGCCAGCAGTGATCCCCCCAGCCTTGAAGCTTTCTTT	CASSDPPSLEAFF
TRBD1	few	TRBV7-2	TRBJ2-1	TGTGCCAGCAGCTTAGTTCAACACCCGGGACAGGGCCTGAATGAGCAGTTCTTC	CASSLVQHPGQGLNEQFF
NA	few	TRBV29-1	TRBJ1-2	TGCAGCGAGGGGACACTCGGTGGCTACACCTTC	CSEGTLGGYTF
NA	many	TRBV5-1	TRBJ2-7	TGCGCCAGCAGCTTTGGCGGAACAGAGCAGTACTTC	CASSFGGTEQYF
NA	NA	TRBV9	TRBJ1-3	TGTGCCAGCAGCGTAGGTGTAAGGTTCACTGGAAACACCATATATTTT	CASSVGVRFTGNTIYF
NA	NA	TRBV9	TRBJ2-7	TGTGCCAGCAGCGTAGGGGTGGGGGCCGGCGAGCAGTACTTC	CASSVGVGAGEQYF
TRBD2	few	TRBV10-3	TRBJ2-3	TGTGCCATCAGGACTAGCGGGGGCGATGCTACCACAGATACGCAGTATTTT	CAIRTSGGDATTDTQYF
TRBD1	few	TRBV12-3/TRBV12-4	TRBJ1-6	TGTGCCAGCACCAATGACAGGGATAATTCACCCCTCCACTTT	CASTNDRDNSPLHF
TRBD1	many	TRBV20-1	TRBJ1-2	TGCAGTGCTAGATTGGGACAGGGCGACAAGGTCTATGGCTACACCTTC	CSARLGQGDKVYGYTF
NA	many	TRBV20-1	TRBJ2-1	TGCAGTGCTAGGAGTAGTCCCCTTCGGAATGAGCAGTTCTTC	CSARSSPLRNEQFF
TRBD2	NA	TRBV7-9	TRBJ2-1	TGTGCCAGCAGCCCCGGGACTAGGGGCTACAATGAGCAGTTCTTC	CASSPGTRGYNEQFF
NA	many	TRBV7-9	TRBJ2-7	TGTGCCAGCAGCCTGGGAGGAGCGAGCTCCTACGAGCAGTACTTC	CASSLGGASSYEQYF
TRBD2	few	TRBV6-5	TRBJ2-2	TGTGCCAGCAGTTACTCGATGAGGGAGGGCGTCACCGGGGAGCTGTTTTTT	CASSYSMREGVTGELFF
NA	many	TRBV20-1	TRBJ1-1	TGCAGTGCTGAACCCGGTTTGGAGTATCAGGGGATAAGGACTGAAGCTTTCTTT	CSAEPGLEYQGIRTEAFF
TRBD2	NA	TRBV7-9	TRBJ2-2	TGTGCCAGCAGCTTAGCCCCGGGACTAGAAACCGGGGAGCTGTTTTTT	CASSLAPGLETGELFF
NA	many	TRBV27	TRBJ1-3	TGTGCCAGCAGTTTTAAGTTGGGAATTGGAAACACCATATATTTT	CASSFKLGIGNTIYF
NA	few	TRBV5-1	TRBJ1-1	TGCGCCAGCAGCCCCGGACACCCGAACACTGAAGCTTTCTTT	CASSPGHPNTEAFF
NA	few	TRBV29-1	TRBJ1-2	TGCAGCGTTGAAGACAGGGACGGCTACACCTTC	CSVEDRDGYTF
NA	NA	TRBV12-3/TRBV12-4	TRBJ2-3	TGTGCCAGCAGTCGCCCCGGACGGAACACAGATACGCAGTATTTT	CASSRPGRNTDTQYF
TRBD1	NA	TRBV5-4	TRBJ2-6	TGTGCCAGCAGTTCCCCGGGACAGGGTGCCGGGGCCAACGTCCTGACTTTC	CASSSPGQGAGANVLTF
TRBD1	many	TRBV3-1	TRBJ2-3	TGTGCCAGCAGCCATTCTGACAGGGAAGTGGAGGCAGATACGCAGTATTTT	CASSHSDREVEADTQYF
NA	NA	TRBV9	TRBJ1-3	TGTGCCAGCAGCCCCCGGGTGAGGGGGTCGGGCTCTGGAAACACCATATATTTT	CASSPRVRGSGSGNTIYF
NA	NA	TRBV28	TRBJ2-1	TGTGCCAGCAGCCGGAGTGAGCAGTTCTTC	CASSRSEQFF
TRBD1	few	TRBV20-1	TRBJ1-2	TGCAGTGCTGAATGGACAGGGGTGGGCTATGGCTACACCTTC	CSAEWTGVGYGYTF
TRBD1	few	TRBV11-1	TRBJ1-2	TGTGCCAGCAGCTCCACCCGGACAGGTGGCTACACCTTC	CASSSTRTGGYTF
NA	NA	TRBV5-1	TRBJ2-7	TGCGCCAGCAGCCCCGGACCGGCCGAGCAGTACTTC	CASSPGPAEQYF
NA	few	TRBV7-6	TRBJ1-3	TGTGCCAGCAGCCCACGACACAGCCCTGGAAACACCATATATTTT	CASSPRHSPGNTIYF
TRBD1	NA	TRBV20-1	TRBJ2-7	TGCAGTGCTAGGGACAGGGGAGGATCCCCCTACGAGCAGTACTTC	CSARDRGGSPYEQYF
TRBD2	NA	TRBV20-1	TRBJ2-1	TGCAGTGCTAGATCAGGGACTAGCGAGAATGAGCAGTTCTTC	CSARSGTSENEQFF
NA	few	TRBV27	TRBJ2-4	TGTGCCAGCATGCCCGGTCCCGGGCTAGAAGCCAAAAACATTCAGTACTTC	CASMPGPGLEAKNIQYF
TRBD2	NA	TRBV19	TRBJ2-1	TGTGCCAGTGAACTAGCGGGAGGGCCCCATGAGCAGTTCTTC	CASELAGGPHEQFF